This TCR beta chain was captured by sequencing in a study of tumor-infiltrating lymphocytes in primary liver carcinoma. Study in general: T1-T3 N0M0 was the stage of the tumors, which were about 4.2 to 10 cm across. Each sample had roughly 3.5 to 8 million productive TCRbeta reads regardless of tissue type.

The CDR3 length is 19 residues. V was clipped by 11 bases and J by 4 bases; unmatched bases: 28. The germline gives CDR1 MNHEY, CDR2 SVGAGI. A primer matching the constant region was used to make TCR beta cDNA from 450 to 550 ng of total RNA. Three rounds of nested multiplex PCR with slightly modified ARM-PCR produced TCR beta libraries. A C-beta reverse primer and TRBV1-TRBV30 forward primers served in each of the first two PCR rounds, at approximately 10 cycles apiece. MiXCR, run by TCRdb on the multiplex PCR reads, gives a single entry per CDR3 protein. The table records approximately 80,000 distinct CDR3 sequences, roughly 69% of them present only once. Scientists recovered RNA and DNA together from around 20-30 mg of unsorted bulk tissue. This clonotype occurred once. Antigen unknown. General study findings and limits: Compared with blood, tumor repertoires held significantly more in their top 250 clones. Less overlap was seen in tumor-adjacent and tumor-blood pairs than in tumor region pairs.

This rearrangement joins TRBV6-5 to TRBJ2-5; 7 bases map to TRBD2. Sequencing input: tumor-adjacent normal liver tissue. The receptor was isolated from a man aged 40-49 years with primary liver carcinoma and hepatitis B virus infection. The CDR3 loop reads CACTRTGLVVGGPSETQYF. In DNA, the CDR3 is TGTGCCTGCACACGGACGGGGTTGGTAGTGGGAGGGCCGTCAGAGACCCAGTACTTC.